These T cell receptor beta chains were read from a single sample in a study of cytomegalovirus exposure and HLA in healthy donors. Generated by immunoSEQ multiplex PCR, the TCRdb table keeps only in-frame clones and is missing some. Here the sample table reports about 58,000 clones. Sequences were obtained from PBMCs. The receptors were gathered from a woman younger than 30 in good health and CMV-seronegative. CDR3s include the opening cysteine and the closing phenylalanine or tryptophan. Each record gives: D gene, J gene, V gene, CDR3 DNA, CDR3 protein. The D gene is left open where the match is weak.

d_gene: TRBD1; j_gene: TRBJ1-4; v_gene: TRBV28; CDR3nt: TGTGCCAGCAGTTTAGCGGGACAGGGTGGCGAAAAACTGTTTTTT; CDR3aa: CASSLAGQGGEKLFF
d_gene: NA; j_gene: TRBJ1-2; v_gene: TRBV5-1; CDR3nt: TGCGCCAGCAGCTTGGGGCCCGTCTATGGCTACACCTTC; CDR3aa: CASSLGPVYGYTF
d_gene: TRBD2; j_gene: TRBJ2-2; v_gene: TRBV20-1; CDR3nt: TGCAGTGCCCGGGGGGCCGGGGAGCTGTTTTTT; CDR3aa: CSARGAGELFF
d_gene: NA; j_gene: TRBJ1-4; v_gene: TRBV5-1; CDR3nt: TGCGCCAGCAGCTTACGGTCAACTAATGAAAAACTGTTTTTT; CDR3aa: CASSLRSTNEKLFF
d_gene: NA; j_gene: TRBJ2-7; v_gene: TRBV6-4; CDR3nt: TGTGCCAGCAGTGTTGCCCCTAGCGCGGCCTACGAGCAGTACTTC; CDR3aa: CASSVAPSAAYEQYF
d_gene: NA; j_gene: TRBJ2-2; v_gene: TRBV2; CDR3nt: TGTGCCAGCAGTGACTTTCGAGATAACACCGGGGAGCTGTTTTTT; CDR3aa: CASSDFRDNTGELFF
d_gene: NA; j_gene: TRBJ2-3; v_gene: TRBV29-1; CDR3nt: TGCAGCGTTGGTGTCAGGGAAGATACGCAGTATTTT; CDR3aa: CSVGVREDTQYF
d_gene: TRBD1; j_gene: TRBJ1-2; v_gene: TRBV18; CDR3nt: TGTGCCAGCTCACCACCCGGGACAGGGAGGTTATCCGACCATGGCTACACCTTC; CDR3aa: CASSPPGTGRLSDHGYTF
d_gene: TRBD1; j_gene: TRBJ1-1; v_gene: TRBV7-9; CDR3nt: TGTGCCAGCAGCCAGGACAGGGTGGTCACTGAAGCTTTCTTT; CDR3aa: CASSQDRVVTEAFF
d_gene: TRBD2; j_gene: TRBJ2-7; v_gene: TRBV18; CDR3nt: TGTGCCAGCTCAACTCAGGCCGGGACTAGCGGCCGGGGCGAGCAGTACTTC; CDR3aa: CASSTQAGTSGRGEQYF
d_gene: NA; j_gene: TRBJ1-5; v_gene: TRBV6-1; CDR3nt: TGTGCCACCTCGTTCGGGAATAGCAATCAGCCCCAGCATTTT; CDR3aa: CATSFGNSNQPQHF
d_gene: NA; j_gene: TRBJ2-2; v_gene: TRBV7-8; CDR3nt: TGTGCCAGCAGCTCATTGTCAGGGGCCGGGGAGCTGTTTTTT; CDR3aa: CASSSLSGAGELFF
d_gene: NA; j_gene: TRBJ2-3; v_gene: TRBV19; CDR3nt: TGTGCCCCCGAGAGCGGGTACACAGATACGCAGTATTTT; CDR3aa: CAPESGYTDTQYF
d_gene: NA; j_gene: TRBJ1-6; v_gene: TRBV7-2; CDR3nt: TGTGCCAGCAGCTTAGAGGGGATTTATAATTCACCCCTCCACTTT; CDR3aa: CASSLEGIYNSPLHF
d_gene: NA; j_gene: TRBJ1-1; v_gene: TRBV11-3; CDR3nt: TGTGCCAGCAGCTTAGGTCCGGGTATGAACACTGAAGCTTTCTTT; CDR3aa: CASSLGPGMNTEAFF
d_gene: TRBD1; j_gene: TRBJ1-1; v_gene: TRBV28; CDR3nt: TGTGCCAGCAGTCCCACAGGGGGGTGGACTGAAGCTTTCTTT; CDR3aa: CASSPTGGWTEAFF
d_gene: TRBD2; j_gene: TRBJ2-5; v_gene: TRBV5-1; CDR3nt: TGCGCCAGCAGCTTGTGGGCGGGAGGTTTCCAAGAGACCCAGTACTTC; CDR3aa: CASSLWAGGFQETQYF
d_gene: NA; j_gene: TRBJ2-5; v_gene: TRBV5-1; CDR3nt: TGCGCCAGCAGCCGGGGGGCGGGAGTAGCAGGGCAAGAGACCCAGTACTTC; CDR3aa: CASSRGAGVAGQETQYF
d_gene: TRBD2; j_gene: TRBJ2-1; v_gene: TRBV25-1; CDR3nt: TGTGCCAGCACCCAAGGACTAGCTTATGAGCAGTTCTTC; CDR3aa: CASTQGLAYEQFF
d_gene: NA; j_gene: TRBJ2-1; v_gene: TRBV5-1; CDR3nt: TGCGCCAGCAGCTTGGGGGAGGATATCTCCTACAATGAGCAGTTCTTC; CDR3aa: CASSLGEDISYNEQFF
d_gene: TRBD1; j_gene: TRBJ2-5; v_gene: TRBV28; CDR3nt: TGTGCCAGCAGTTTCTCCCCCCGGACAGGGGATTTGGCCCAGTACTTC; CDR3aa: CASSFSPRTGDLAQYF
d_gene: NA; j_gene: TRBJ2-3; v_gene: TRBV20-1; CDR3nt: TGCAGTGCCCAGATGCTAGTGACGCAGTATTTT; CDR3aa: CSAQMLVTQYF
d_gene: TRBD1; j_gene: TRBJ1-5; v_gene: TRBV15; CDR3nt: TGTGCCACCGGAGCTCGGGACAGGGTTAATCAGCCCCAGCATTTT; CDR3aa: CATGARDRVNQPQHF
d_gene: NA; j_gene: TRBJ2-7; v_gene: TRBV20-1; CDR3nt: TGCAGTGCAAGCGGTTCCTACGAGCAGTACTTC; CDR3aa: CSASGSYEQYF
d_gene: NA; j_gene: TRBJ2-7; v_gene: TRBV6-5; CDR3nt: TGTGCCAGCAGTTACTTTTCTAGTAGTCCCTACGAGCAGTACTTC; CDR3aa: CASSYFSSSPYEQYF
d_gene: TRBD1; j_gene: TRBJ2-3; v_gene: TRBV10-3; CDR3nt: TGTGCCATCAGCACCTTGGACAGGGCCACAGATACGCAGTATTTT; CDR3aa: CAISTLDRATDTQYF
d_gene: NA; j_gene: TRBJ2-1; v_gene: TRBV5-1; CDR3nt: TGCGCCAGCGAGATGGACAATACGGATGAGCAGTTCTTC; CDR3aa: CASEMDNTDEQFF
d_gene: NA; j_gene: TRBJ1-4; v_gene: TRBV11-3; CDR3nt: TGTGCCAGCAGCTTTTCAGGGGTCGGTGAAAAACTGTTTTTT; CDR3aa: CASSFSGVGEKLFF
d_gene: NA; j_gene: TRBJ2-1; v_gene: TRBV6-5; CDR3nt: TGTGCCAGCACCCAGGGGAAAGGCTACAATGAGCAGTTCTTC; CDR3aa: CASTQGKGYNEQFF
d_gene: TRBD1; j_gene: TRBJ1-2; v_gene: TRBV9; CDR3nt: TGTGCCAGCAGCGTGGTGGGACAGGGGCACGGCTACACCTTC; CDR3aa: CASSVVGQGHGYTF
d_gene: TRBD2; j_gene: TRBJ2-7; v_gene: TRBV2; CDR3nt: TGTGCCAGCAGGGCGGGAGTTTGGTACGAGCAGTACTTC; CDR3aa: CASRAGVWYEQYF
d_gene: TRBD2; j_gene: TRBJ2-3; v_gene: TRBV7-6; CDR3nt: TGTGCCAGCAGCTTAGGGCCCCTTAGCGGGGGGGACGCAGATACGCAGTATTTT; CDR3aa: CASSLGPLSGGDADTQYF
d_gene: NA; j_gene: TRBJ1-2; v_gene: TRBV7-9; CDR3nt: TGTGCCAGCAATTTACAAGTCCGAGGATATGGCTACACCTTC; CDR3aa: CASNLQVRGYGYTF
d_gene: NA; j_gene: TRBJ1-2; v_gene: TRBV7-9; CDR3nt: TGTGCCAGCAGCAGCGGGACGACCTATGGCTACACCTTC; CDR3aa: CASSSGTTYGYTF
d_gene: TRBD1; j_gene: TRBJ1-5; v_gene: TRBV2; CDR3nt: TGTGCCAGCAGTACCCCCGGGACAGGGCATTGGAGCAATCAGCCCCAGCATTTT; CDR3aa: CASSTPGTGHWSNQPQHF
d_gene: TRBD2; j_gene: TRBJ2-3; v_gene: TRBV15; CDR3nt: TGTGCCACCAGCAGCGGGACTAGCCTCACAGATACGCAGTATTTT; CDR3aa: CATSSGTSLTDTQYF
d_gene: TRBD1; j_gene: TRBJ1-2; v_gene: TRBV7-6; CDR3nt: TGTGCCAGCAGCGCACCGGGACAGGGGAATGGCTACACCTTC; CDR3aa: CASSAPGQGNGYTF
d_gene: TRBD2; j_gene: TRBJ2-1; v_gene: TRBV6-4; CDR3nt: TGTGCCAGCAGTGCTAGCGGGGGGGATTCCTACAATGAGCAGTTCTTC; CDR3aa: CASSASGGDSYNEQFF
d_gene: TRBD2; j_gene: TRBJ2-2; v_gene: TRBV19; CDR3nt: TGTGCCAGTAGGCATGGTGCTAGCGGGAGAAGGGAGCTGTTTTTT; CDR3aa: CASRHGASGRRELFF
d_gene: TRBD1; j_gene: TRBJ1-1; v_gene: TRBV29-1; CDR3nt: TGCAGCCACCATCGACAGGGGCTGAACACTGAAGCTTTCTTT; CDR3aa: CSHHRQGLNTEAFF
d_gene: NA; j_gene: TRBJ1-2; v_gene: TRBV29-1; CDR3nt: TGCAGCGTTGTAATGGGAACAGGGCCGATCTATGGCTACACCTTC; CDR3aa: CSVVMGTGPIYGYTF
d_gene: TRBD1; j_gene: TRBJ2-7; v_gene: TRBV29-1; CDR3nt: TGCAGCGTCATCCGGGACAGGGGAACCTACGAGCAGTACTTC; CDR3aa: CSVIRDRGTYEQYF
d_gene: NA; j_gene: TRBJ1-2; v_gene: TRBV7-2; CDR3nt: TGTGCCAGCAGCTCGGGCTATGGCTACACCTTC; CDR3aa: CASSSGYGYTF
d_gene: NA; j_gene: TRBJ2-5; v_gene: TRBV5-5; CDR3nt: TGTGCCAGCAGCCGGGGTGGGGGGAGCGGCCAAGAGACCCAGTACTTC; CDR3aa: CASSRGGGSGQETQYF
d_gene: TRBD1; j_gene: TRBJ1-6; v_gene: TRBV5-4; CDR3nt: TGTGCCAGCAGCCCGAGGACAGGTCAGACTTCACCCCTACACTTT; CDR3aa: CASSPRTGQTSPLHF
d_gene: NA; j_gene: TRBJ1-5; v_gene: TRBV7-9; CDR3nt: TGTGCCAGCAGCTTAGCGCTAAATCAGCCCCAGCATTTT; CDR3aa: CASSLALNQPQHF
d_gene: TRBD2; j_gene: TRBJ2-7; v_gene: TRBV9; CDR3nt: TGTGCCAGCAGTACCGGGACTAGCGGATACGAGCAGTACTTC; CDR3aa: CASSTGTSGYEQYF
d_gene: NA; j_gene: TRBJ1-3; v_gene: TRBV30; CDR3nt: TGTGCCTGGAGTTCCCCCCTTTCTGGAAACACCATATATTTT; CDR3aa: CAWSSPLSGNTIYF
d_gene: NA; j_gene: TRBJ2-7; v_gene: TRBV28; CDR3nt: TGTGCCAGCAGTTTAGGGGGGGGGCAAACGTACGAGCAGTACTTC; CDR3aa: CASSLGGGQTYEQYF
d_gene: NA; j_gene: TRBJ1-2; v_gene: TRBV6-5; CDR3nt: TGTGCCAGCAGTTACACCCGGGGGACCCTTAACTATGGCTACACCTTC; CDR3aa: CASSYTRGTLNYGYTF
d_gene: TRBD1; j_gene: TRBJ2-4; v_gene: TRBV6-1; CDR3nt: TGTGCCAGCAGTGAATGGGACAGGTACTACAAAAACATTCAGTACTTC; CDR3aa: CASSEWDRYYKNIQYF
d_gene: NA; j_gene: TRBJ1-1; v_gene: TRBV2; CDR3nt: TGTGCCAGCAGTGCCATGGGAGGGAACACTGAAGCTTTCTTT; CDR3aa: CASSAMGGNTEAFF
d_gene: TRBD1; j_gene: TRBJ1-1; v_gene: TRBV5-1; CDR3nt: TGCGCCAGCAGGAGGACAGGGCAGAACACTGAAGCTTTCTTT; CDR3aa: CASRRTGQNTEAFF
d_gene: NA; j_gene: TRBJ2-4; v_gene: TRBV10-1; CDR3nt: TGCGCCAGCAGTGAAGGTTTGGGGGCCTCGGTAGGCAAAAACATTCAGTACTTC; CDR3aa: CASSEGLGASVGKNIQYF
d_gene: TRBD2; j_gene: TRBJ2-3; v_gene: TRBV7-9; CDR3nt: TGTGCCAGCGGTAATAGCGGGGGAGATACGCAGTATTTT; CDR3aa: CASGNSGGDTQYF